A selection of T cell receptor beta chains follows, all from one sample in a study of T cell responses to AZD1222 COVID-19 vaccine. The protocol was immunoSEQ multiplex PCR, while the TCRdb copy is restricted to in-frame clones and leaves out a portion. Of roughly 160,000 clones in the sample, 70% to 90% were seen once. Sequenced here: peripheral blood, sampled 28 days after the second AZD1222 dose. The receptors were gathered from an adult who received the AZD1222 COVID-19 vaccine. Each CDR3 is given with its conserved first and last residue. Fields, in order: J gene, V gene, CDR3 protein.

j_gene: TRBJ1-2
v_gene: TRBV3-1/TRBV3-2
CDR3aa: CASSQDLTARNYGYTF

j_gene: TRBJ1-5
v_gene: TRBV7-9
CDR3aa: CASSLGPTQVGRNQPQHF

j_gene: TRBJ1-4
v_gene: TRBV9
CDR3aa: CASSVGEATNEKLFF

j_gene: TRBJ2-7
v_gene: TRBV4-1
CDR3aa: CASSQNSRRGNEQYF

j_gene: TRBJ1-2
v_gene: TRBV6-5
CDR3aa: CASRREGAQGHGYTF

j_gene: TRBJ1-2
v_gene: TRBV15
CDR3aa: CATSRDRWGLANYGYTF

j_gene: TRBJ2-2
v_gene: TRBV6-5
CDR3aa: CASSYSLARTGELFF

j_gene: TRBJ1-1
v_gene: TRBV2
CDR3aa: CASSGQPLNTEAFF

j_gene: TRBJ2-1
v_gene: TRBV3-1/TRBV3-2
CDR3aa: CASSPGGGSYNEQFF

j_gene: TRBJ1-4
v_gene: TRBV7-9
CDR3aa: CASSPLESEKLFF

j_gene: TRBJ1-6
v_gene: TRBV9
CDR3aa: CASSVDGISARLHF

j_gene: TRBJ2-2
v_gene: TRBV15
CDR3aa: CATSRDPASTGELFF

j_gene: TRBJ1-4
v_gene: TRBV4-3
CDR3aa: CASSPGDSRGRKLFF

j_gene: TRBJ1-2
v_gene: TRBV6-2/TRBV6-3
CDR3aa: CASSPDRHYGYTF

j_gene: TRBJ1-1
v_gene: TRBV12-3/TRBV12-4
CDR3aa: CASSFGTGTEAFF

j_gene: TRBJ2-7
v_gene: TRBV6-2/TRBV6-3
CDR3aa: CASSNLQGPSFGQYF

j_gene: TRBJ1-1
v_gene: TRBV7-8
CDR3aa: CASSGPMNTEAFF

j_gene: TRBJ1-2
v_gene: TRBV27
CDR3aa: CASSPRRGFYGYTF

j_gene: TRBJ2-3
v_gene: TRBV4-1
CDR3aa: CASSHRLAGGDTQYF

j_gene: TRBJ1-5
v_gene: TRBV2
CDR3aa: CASSETSGAQPQHF

j_gene: TRBJ2-7
v_gene: TRBV5-5
CDR3aa: CASSLAQGPYEQYF

j_gene: TRBJ2-1
v_gene: TRBV18
CDR3aa: CASSPREGNNEQFF

j_gene: TRBJ2-7
v_gene: TRBV7-6
CDR3aa: CASSLESPAGGHQYEQYF

j_gene: TRBJ2-1
v_gene: TRBV2
CDR3aa: CASRFGRGLHNEQFF

j_gene: TRBJ1-1
v_gene: TRBV12-3/TRBV12-4
CDR3aa: CASSPGQGKFSFF

j_gene: TRBJ1-2
v_gene: TRBV14
CDR3aa: CASSRTALDYGYTF

j_gene: TRBJ2-2
v_gene: TRBV2
CDR3aa: CASSKLNTGELFF

j_gene: TRBJ2-6
v_gene: TRBV11-1
CDR3aa: CASSPISSGANVLTF

j_gene: TRBJ1-6
v_gene: TRBV9
CDR3aa: CASSVGRGGVSDNSPLHF

j_gene: TRBJ2-5
v_gene: TRBV5-6
CDR3aa: CASSPWGGAQETQYF

j_gene: TRBJ1-4
v_gene: TRBV5-6
CDR3aa: CASSLAGATNEKLFF

j_gene: TRBJ1-6
v_gene: TRBV5-6
CDR3aa: CASSLIRASATDSPLHF

j_gene: TRBJ1-1
v_gene: TRBV27
CDR3aa: CASGPVGWEETEAFF

j_gene: TRBJ2-7
v_gene: TRBV9
CDR3aa: CASSVAELTELYF

j_gene: TRBJ2-1
v_gene: TRBV6-5
CDR3aa: CASSYTIRGSYNEQFF

j_gene: TRBJ2-2
v_gene: TRBV12-5
CDR3aa: CASGLKGSGELFF

j_gene: TRBJ2-1
v_gene: TRBV7-9
CDR3aa: CASSLAGVPYNEQFF

j_gene: TRBJ2-4
v_gene: TRBV28
CDR3aa: CASSGGNGNIQYF

j_gene: TRBJ1-1
v_gene: TRBV5-5
CDR3aa: CASSSIWAVNTEAFF

j_gene: TRBJ1-5
v_gene: TRBV10-3
CDR3aa: CAISETVLSNQPQHF

j_gene: TRBJ1-6
v_gene: TRBV6-5
CDR3aa: CASSYTRQGTPLHF

j_gene: TRBJ2-2
v_gene: TRBV7-9
CDR3aa: CASSPLDRGINTGELFF

j_gene: TRBJ1-1
v_gene: TRBV3-1/TRBV3-2
CDR3aa: CASGTLQGNTEAFF

j_gene: TRBJ1-1
v_gene: TRBV18
CDR3aa: CASSPDRVNTEAFF